The present TCR beta chain was sequenced within a study of blood T cell repertoires in COVID-19. Study in general: In each case, the material was cDNA or gDNA derived from T cells, B-cell-depleted T cells, or PBMCs.

Original handling: Reference gene primer amplification in the assay estimated nucleated cell counts. Generated by immunoSEQ multiplex PCR, the TCRdb table keeps only in-frame clones and is missing some. The D gene and trimming were derived from the DNA, and the V and J assignments and clone size from that table. Of hundreds of thousands of clones listed, just under 90% are singletons. Participant age was roughly 18 to 100 years, and participants resided in roughly 25 US areas. In assigning cohorts, the study relied on participant-reported clinical history. Per the germline V gene, CDR1 is LNHDA and CDR2 is SQIVND (reference sequence). V lost 4 bases to trimming and J lost 4 bases, with 13 bases between them. This CDR3 has 15 amino acids.

This sequence was found in a woman under 40 with acute COVID-19. Sequenced: PBMCs or T cells enriched from blood (not recorded which). The chain is built from TRBV19 and TRBJ1-4, with D tentatively TRBD1 (5 bases). In nucleotides, the CDR3 is TGTGCCAGTAGTAGGGACCGGGAGATTAATGAAAAACTGTTTTTT. Encoded protein: CASSRDREINEKLFF.